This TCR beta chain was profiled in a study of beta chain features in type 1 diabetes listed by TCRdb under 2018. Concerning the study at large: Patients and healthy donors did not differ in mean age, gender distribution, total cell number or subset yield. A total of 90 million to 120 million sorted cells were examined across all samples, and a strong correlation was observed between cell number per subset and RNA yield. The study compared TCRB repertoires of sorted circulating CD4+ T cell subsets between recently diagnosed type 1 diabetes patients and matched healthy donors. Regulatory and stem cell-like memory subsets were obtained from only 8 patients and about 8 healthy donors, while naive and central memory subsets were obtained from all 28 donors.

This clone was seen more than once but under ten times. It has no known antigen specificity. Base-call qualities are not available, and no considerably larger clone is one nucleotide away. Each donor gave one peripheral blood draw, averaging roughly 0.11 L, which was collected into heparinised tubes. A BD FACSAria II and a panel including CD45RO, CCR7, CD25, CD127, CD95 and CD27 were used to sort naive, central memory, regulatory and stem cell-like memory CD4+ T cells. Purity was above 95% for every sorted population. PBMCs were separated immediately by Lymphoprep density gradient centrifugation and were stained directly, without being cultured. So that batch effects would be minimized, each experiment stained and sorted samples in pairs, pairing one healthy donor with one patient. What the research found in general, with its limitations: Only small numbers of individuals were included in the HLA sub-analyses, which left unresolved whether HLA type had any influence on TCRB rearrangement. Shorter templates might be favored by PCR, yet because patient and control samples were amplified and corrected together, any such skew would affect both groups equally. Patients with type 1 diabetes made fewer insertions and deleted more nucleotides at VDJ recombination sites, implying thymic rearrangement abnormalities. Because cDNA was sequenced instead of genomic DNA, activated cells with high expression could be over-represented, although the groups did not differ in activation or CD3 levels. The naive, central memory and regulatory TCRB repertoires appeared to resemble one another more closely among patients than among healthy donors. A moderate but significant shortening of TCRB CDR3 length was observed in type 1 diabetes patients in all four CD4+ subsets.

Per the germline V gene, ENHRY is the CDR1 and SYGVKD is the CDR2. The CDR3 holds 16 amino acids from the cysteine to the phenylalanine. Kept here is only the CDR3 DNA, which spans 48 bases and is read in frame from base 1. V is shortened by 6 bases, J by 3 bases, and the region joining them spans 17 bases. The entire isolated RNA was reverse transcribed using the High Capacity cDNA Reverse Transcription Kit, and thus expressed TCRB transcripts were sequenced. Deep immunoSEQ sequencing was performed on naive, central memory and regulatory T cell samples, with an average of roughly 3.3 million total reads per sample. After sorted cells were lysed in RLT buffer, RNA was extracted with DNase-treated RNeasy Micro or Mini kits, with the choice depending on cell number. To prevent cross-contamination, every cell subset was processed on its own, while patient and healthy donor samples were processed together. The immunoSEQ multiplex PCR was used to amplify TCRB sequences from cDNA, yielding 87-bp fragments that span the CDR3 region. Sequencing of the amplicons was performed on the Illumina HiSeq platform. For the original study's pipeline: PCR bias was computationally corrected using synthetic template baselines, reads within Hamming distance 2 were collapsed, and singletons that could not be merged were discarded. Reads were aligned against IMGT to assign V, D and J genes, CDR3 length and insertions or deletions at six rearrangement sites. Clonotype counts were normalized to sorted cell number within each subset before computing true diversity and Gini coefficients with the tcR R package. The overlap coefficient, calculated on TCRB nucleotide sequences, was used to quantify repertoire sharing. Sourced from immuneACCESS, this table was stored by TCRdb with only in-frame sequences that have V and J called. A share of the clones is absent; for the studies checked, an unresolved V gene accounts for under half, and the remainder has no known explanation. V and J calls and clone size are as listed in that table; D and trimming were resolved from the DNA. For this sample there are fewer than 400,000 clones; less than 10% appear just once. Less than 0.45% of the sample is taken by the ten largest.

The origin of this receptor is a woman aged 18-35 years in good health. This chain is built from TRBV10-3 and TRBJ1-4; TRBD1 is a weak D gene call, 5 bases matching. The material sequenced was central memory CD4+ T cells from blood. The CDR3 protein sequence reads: CAISPQEGQANEKLFF. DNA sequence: TGTGCCATCAGCCCTCAAGAGGGGCAGGCTAATGAAAAACTGTTTTTT.